This TCR beta chain was identified during a study of T-cell memory formation after mild COVID-19. This CDR3 is 14 amino acids long. V lost 2 bases to trimming and J lost 3 bases, with 11 bases between them. MiXCR, applied by TCRdb to the 5' RACE reads, yields one record per CDR3 protein. The sample includes approximately 350,000 distinct CDR3 sequences, over 10% of them seen just once. V is TRBV23-1 and J is TRBJ2-7; D is unresolved. TRBV23-1 is filed as an ORF, its function uncertain. This TCR was sampled from a man aged 18 to 29 who had mild COVID-19 (a few samples of this study predate the infection). Cell type and time point are not known. Sequencing was done on a sample of PBMCs or a T cell subset sorted from them (not recorded which). The CDR3 spells CASSQLRVLYEQYV. In DNA form, the CDR3 reads TGCGCCAGCAGTCAACTCCGGGTCCTCTACGAGCAGTACGTC.